These T cell receptor beta chains were read from a single sample in a study of blood T cells in healthy people across ages. Using its own MiXCR run on the 5' RACE reads, TCRdb lists one record per CDR3 protein. The table records approximately 800,000 distinct CDR3 sequences, roughly 56% of them present only once. The sample was blood. The receptors come from a man aged 35 to 55 in good health. Both conserved end residues are part of each CDR3. D genes are given only for firm matches. Clone size is not always given. Where it is, it says once, few, many or a class for expanded clones.

few,TRBV4-2,.,TRBJ2-7,CASSQTPTTYEQYF,TGTGCCAGCAGCCAAACCCCCACCACCTACGAGCAGTACTTC
.,TRBV11-2,.,TRBJ2-7,CASSPDSPLSYEQYF,TGTGCCAGCAGTCCGGACAGCCCCCTCTCCTACGAGCAGTACTTC
many,TRBV7-8,TRBD2,TRBJ2-3,CASSSGTSLADTQYF,TGTGCCAGCAGTTCAGGGACTAGTTTGGCAGATACGCAGTATTTT
.,TRBV4-2,.,TRBJ2-1,CASSQGAGEYNEQFF,TGTGCCAGCAGCCAAGGTGCAGGCGAATACAATGAGCAGTTCTTC
.,TRBV6-6,.,TRBJ1-5,CASSYDGGQQPQHF,TGTGCCAGCAGTTACGATGGGGGGCAGCAGCCCCAGCATTTT
.,TRBV5-1,TRBD2,TRBJ2-5,CASSPNRLAGGEKETQYF,TGCGCCAGCAGCCCGAATAGACTAGCGGGGGGCGAAAAAGAGACCCAGTACTTC
.,TRBV6-5,TRBD1,TRBJ2-5,CASSGDRGLGGTQYF,TGTGCCAGCAGTGGAGACAGGGGCTTGGGTGGGACCCAGTACTTC
few,TRBV6-5,TRBD2,TRBJ2-7,CASSTSSLAGFYEQYF,TGTGCCAGCAGTACCTCCTCTTTAGCGGGGTTCTACGAGCAGTACTTC
.,TRBV4-3,.,TRBJ2-4,CASCQDPLPPNIQYF,TGCGCCAGCTGCCAAGACCCGCTCCCTCCAAACATTCAGTACTTC
.,TRBV10-3,.,TRBJ2-7,CAIREPSYEQYF,TGTGCCATCAGGGAACCCTCCTACGAGCAGTACTTC
.,TRBV7-2,.,TRBJ2-3,CASSWQGIPDTQYF,TGTGCCAGCAGCTGGCAGGGTATCCCAGATACGCAGTATTTT
.,TRBV4-1,TRBD2,TRBJ2-2,CASSQGLAGTGELFF,TGCGCCAGCAGCCAGGGACTAGCCGGCACCGGGGAGCTGTTTTTT
.,TRBV7-3,.,TRBJ1-5,CASSFRGWDGGPNQPQHF,TGTGCCAGCAGCTTCCGCGGGTGGGACGGAGGGCCCAATCAGCCCCAGCATTTT
few,TRBV6-1,TRBD1,TRBJ1-5,CASGTGGNQPQHF,TGTGCCTCCGGTACAGGGGGCAATCAGCCCCAGCATTTT
once,TRBV29-1,TRBD2,TRBJ2-7,CSVEGIAGGSYNEQYF,TGCAGCGTTGAAGGGATCGCGGGGGGCTCCTACAATGAGCAGTACTTC
few,TRBV7-2,.,TRBJ2-3,CASSLQEDTQYF,TGTGCCAGCAGCTTACAGGAAGATACGCAGTATTTT
.,TRBV7-7,TRBD1,TRBJ2-1,CASSSDRGHEQFF,TGTGCTAGCAGCTCGGACAGGGGGCATGAGCAGTTCTTC
few,TRBV3-1,TRBD1,TRBJ2-1,CASSQENLQGARGNEQFF,TGTGCCAGCAGCCAAGAAAACTTACAGGGGGCTCGGGGGAATGAGCAGTTCTTC
once,TRBV20-1,TRBD2,TRBJ2-7,CSTPRRVAGAYEQYF,TGCAGTACCCCTAGAAGGGTAGCGGGAGCCTACGAGCAGTACTTC
.,TRBV5-5,.,TRBJ1-2,CASSFGGGPGAFFDGYTF,TGTGCCAGCAGCTTTGGTGGTGGGCCGGGGGCCTTTTTCGATGGCTACACCTTC
.,TRBV7-8,TRBD1,TRBJ1-2,CASSFRVPTGGQLDHYGYTF,TGTGCCAGCAGCTTTCGCGTCCCCACAGGGGGTCAACTGGATCACTATGGCTACACCTTC
.,TRBV2,TRBD1,TRBJ2-7,CASRDRSHEQYF,TGTGCCAGCCGGGACAGATCCCACGAGCAGTACTTC
.,TRBV6-1,.,TRBJ2-2,CASTRPTIGGGMATGELFF,TGTGCCAGCACACGCCCAACGATAGGAGGGGGAATGGCCACCGGGGAGCTGTTTTTT
.,TRBV20-1,.,TRBJ1-5,CSAWGRVQPQHF,TGCAGTGCCTGGGGCAGGGTGCAGCCCCAGCATTTT
.,TRBV5-5,.,TRBJ1-2,CASSLVEETLYGYTF,TGTGCCAGCAGCTTGGTGGAGGAAACGCTCTATGGCTACACCTTC
.,TRBV6-4,.,TRBJ2-3,CASSERGDSTDTQYF,TGTGCCAGCAGTGAGCGGGGAGATAGCACAGATACGCAGTATTTT
.,TRBV6-6,.,TRBJ1-5,CASSNIESGNQPQHF,TGTGCCAGCAGTAACATCGAATCGGGCAATCAGCCCCAGCATTTT
.,TRBV27,TRBD1,TRBJ2-5,CASSFGGQGETQYF,TGTGCCAGCAGTTTCGGGGGACAGGGAGAGACCCAGTACTTC
.,TRBV21-1,.,TRBJ2-7,CASSKRSGCGSGGASYYEQYF,TGTGCCAGCAGCAAAAGGTCAGGGTGTGGTAGCGGGGGCGCATCCTACTACGAGCAGTACTTC
few,TRBV4-2,.,TRBJ1-4,CASSQGGEKLFF,TGTGCCAGCAGCCAAGGGGGGGAAAAACTGTTTTTT
.,TRBV29-1,.,TRBJ2-7,CSVETGGLGEQYF,TGCAGCGTTGAAACGGGGGGCCTGGGCGAGCAGTACTTC
few,TRBV7-9,TRBD1,TRBJ1-2,CASSPRDRGNYGYTF,TGTGCCAGCAGCCCTCGGGACAGGGGGAACTATGGCTACACCTTC
.,TRBV7-3,TRBD1,TRBJ2-1,CASSYGTENEQFF,TGTGCCAGCAGCTACGGGACAGAGAATGAGCAGTTCTTC
.,TRBV28,TRBD2,TRBJ2-5,CASSLGGRWETQYF,TGTGCCAGCAGTTTAGGCGGGAGGTGGGAGACCCAGTACTTC
.,TRBV9,.,TRBJ1-5,CASSVGPASNQPQHF,TGTGCCAGCAGCGTAGGGCCAGCCAGCAATCAGCCCCAGCATTTT
.,TRBV18,.,TRBJ2-5,CASYRQAEQETQYF,TGTGCCAGCTATCGACAGGCGGAACAAGAGACCCAGTACTTC
once,TRBV11-3,.,TRBJ2-3,CASSLLLADTQYF,TGTGCCAGCAGCTTACTGTTGGCAGATACGCAGTATTTT
few,TRBV20-1,.,TRBJ2-7,CSARDIASYEQYF,TGCAGTGCTAGAGATATTGCCTCCTACGAGCAGTACTTC
few,TRBV5-1,TRBD1,TRBJ2-6,CASFPGTGAPGANVLTF,TGCGCCAGCTTCCCCGGGACAGGAGCCCCTGGGGCCAACGTCCTGACTTTC
few,TRBV7-2,.,TRBJ1-1,CASSPGGTRSTEAFF,TGTGCCAGCAGCCCCGGGGGGACTCGGTCCACTGAAGCTTTCTTT
few,TRBV24-1,.,TRBJ1-1,CATSDYGNTEAFF,TGTGCCACCAGTGATTACGGGAACACTGAAGCTTTCTTT
.,TRBV25-1,TRBD1,TRBJ1-2,CASSELGQSYGYTF,TGTGCCAGCAGTGAGTTGGGACAGAGTTATGGCTACACCTTC
.,TRBV7-2,.,TRBJ2-7,CASSLALADAYNEQYF,TGTGCCAGCAGCTTAGCCTTGGCAGACGCCTACAATGAGCAGTACTTC
few,TRBV29-1,.,TRBJ2-1,CSVEDSGDPRSYNEQFF,TGCAGCGTTGAAGATTCGGGGGACCCCAGGTCCTACAATGAGCAGTTCTTC
.,TRBV9,TRBD2,TRBJ2-3,CASSLTSGGLFSTDTQYF,TGTGCCAGCAGCCTCACTAGCGGGGGCTTGTTTTCTACAGATACGCAGTATTTT
.,TRBV20-1,.,TRBJ1-6,CSARDLVVSPLHF,TGCAGTGCTAGAGACCTGGTCGTTTCACCCCTCCACTTT